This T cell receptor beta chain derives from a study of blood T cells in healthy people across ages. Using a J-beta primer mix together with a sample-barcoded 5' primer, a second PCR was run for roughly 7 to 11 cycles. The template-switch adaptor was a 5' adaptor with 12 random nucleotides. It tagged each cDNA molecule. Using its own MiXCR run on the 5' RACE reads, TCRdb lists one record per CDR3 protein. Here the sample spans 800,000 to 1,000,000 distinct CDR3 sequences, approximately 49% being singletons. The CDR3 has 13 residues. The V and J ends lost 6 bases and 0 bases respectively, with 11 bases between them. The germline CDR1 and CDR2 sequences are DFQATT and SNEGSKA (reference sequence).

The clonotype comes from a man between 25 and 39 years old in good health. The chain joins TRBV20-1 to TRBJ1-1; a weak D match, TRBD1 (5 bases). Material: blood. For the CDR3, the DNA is TGCAGTGCCCCGCCGGGGCTGAACACTGAAGCTTTCTTT. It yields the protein CSAPPGLNTEAFF.